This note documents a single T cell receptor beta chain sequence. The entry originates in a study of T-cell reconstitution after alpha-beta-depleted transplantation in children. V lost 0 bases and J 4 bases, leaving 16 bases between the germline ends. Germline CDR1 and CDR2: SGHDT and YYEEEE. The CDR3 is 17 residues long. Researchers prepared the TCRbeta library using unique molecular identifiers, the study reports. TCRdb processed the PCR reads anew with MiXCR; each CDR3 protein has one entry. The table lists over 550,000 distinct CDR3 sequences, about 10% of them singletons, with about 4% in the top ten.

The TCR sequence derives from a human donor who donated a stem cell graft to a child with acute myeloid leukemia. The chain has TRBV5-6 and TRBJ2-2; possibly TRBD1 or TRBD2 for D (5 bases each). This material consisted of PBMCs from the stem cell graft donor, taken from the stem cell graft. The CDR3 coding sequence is TGTGCCAGCAGCTTGGGGGGACCCCTAATGGGCACCGGGGAGCTGTTTTTT. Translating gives CASSLGGPLMGTGELFF.